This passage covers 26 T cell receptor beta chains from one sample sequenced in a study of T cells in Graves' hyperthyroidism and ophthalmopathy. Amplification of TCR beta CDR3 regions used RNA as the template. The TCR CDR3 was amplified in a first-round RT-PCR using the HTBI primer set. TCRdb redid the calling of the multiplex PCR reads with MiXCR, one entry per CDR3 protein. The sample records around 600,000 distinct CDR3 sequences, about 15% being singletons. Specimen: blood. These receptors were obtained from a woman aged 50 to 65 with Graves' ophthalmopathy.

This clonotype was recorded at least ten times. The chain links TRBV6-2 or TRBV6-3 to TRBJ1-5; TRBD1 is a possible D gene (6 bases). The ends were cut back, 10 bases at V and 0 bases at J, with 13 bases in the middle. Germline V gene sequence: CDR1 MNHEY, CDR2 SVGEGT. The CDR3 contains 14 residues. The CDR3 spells CATYRDYSNQPQHF. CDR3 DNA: TGTGCCACCTACAGGGACTATAGCAATCAGCCCCAGCATTTT.

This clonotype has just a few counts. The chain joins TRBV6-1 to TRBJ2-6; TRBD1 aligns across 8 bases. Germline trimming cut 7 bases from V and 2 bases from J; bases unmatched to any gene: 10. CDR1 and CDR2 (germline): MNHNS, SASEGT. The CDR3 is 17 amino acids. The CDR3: CASNGVGQGPGANVLTF. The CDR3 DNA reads TGTGCCAGCAATGGAGTCGGACAGGGCCCTGGGGCCAACGTCCTGACTTTC.

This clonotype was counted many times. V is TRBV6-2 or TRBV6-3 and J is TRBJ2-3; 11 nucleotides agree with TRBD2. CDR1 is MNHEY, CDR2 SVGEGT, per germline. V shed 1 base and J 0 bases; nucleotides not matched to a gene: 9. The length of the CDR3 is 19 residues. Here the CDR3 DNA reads TGTGCCAGCAGTTACTACGGGACTAGCGGAACTACTAGCACAGATACGCAGTATTTT. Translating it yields CASSYYGTSGTTSTDTQYF.

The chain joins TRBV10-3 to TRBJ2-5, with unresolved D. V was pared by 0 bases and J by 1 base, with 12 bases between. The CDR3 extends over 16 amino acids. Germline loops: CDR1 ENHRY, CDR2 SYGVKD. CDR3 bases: TGTGCCATCAGTGAGTCCTATTTTAGTGGCCAAGAGACCCAGTACTTC. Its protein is CAISESYFSGQETQYF.

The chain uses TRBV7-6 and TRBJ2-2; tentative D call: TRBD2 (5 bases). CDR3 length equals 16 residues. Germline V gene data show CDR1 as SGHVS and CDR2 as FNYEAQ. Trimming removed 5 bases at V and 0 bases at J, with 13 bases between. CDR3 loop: CASSLSGFANTGELFF. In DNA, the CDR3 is TGTGCCAGCAGCCTCAGCGGATTTGCGAACACCGGGGAGCTGTTTTTT.

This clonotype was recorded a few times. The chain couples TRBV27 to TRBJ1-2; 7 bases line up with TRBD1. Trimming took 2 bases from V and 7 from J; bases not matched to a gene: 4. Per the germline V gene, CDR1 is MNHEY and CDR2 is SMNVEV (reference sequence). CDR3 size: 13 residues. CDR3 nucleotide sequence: TGTGCCAGCAGTTTAATAGGGGGCGGTGGCTACACCTTC. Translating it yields CASSLIGGGGYTF.

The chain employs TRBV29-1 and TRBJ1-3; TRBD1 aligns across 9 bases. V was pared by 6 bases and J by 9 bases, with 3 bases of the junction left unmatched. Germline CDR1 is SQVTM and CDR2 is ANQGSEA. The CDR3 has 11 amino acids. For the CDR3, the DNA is TGCAGCGTCGACAGGGGGGGCACCATATATTTT. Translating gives CSVDRGGTIYF.

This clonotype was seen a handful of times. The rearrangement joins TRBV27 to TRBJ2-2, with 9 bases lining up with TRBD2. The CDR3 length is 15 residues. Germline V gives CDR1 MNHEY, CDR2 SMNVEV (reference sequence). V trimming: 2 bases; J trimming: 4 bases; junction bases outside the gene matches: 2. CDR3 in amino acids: CASSLILAGTGELFF. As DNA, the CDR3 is TGTGCCAGCAGTTTAATACTAGCGGGCACCGGGGAGCTGTTTTTT.

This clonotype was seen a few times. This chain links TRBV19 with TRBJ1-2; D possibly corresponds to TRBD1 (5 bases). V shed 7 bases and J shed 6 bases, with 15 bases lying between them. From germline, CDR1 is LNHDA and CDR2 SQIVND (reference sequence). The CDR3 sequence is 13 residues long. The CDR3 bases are TGTGCCAGTACCCTGATTGGGGCGGATGGCTACACCTTC. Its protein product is CASTLIGADGYTF.

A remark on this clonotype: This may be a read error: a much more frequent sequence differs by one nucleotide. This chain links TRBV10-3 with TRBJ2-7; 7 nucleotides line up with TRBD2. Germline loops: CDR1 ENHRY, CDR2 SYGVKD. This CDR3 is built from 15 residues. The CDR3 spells CAIGESLAISYEQYF. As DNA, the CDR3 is TGTGCCATCGGTGAGTCACTAGCGATCTCCTACGAGCAGTACTTC.

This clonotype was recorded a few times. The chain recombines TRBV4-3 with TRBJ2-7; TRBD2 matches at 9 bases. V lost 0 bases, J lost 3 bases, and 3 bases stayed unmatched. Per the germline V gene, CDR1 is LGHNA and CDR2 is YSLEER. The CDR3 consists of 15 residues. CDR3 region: CASSQDNSGSYEQYF. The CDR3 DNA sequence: TGCGCCAGCAGCCAAGACAATAGCGGGAGCTACGAGCAGTACTTC.

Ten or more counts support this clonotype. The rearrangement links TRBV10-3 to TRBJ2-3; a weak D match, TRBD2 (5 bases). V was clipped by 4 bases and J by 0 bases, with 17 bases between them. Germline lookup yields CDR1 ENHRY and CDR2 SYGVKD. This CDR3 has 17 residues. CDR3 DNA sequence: TGTGCCATCAGTGGGTACGGGGAAGACGGTAGCACAGATACGCAGTATTTT. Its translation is CAISGYGEDGSTDTQYF.

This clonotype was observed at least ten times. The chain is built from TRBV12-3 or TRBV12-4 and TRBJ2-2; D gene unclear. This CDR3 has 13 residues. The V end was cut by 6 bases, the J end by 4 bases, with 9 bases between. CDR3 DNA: TGTGCCAGCAGCCAATCCGTCACCGGGGAGCTGTTTTTT. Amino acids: CASSQSVTGELFF.

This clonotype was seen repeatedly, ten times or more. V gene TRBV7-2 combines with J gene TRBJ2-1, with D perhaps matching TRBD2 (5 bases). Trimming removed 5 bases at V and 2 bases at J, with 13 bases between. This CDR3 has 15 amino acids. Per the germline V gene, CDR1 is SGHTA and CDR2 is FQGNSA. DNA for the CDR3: TGTGCCAGCAGCCCTTCGGGAAGTACCTACAATGAGCAGTTCTTC. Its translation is CASSPSGSTYNEQFF.

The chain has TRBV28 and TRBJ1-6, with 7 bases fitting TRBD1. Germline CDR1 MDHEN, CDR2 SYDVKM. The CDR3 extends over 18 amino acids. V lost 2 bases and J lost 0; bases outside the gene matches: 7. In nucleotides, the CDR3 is TGTGCCAGCAGTTTAACCAGGGGGGTTGGCTCCTATAATTCACCCCTCCACTTT. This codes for CASSLTRGVGSYNSPLHF.

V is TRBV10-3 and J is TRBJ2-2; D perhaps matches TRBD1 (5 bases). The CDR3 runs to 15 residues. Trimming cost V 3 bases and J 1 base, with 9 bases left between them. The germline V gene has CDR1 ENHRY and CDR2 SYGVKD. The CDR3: CAISEPDRNTGELFF. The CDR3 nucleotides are TGTGCCATCAGTGAACCAGACAGGAACACCGGGGAGCTGTTTTTT.

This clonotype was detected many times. In DNA, the CDR3 is TGTGCCAGCAGCCCGCAGACAGGGGGGCATTCACCCCTCCACTTT. Amino acid sequence: CASSPQTGGHSPLHF. V usage is TRBV7-9 and J usage is TRBJ1-6, with 9 bases aligning to TRBD1. Germline trimming cut 5 bases from V and 8 bases from J; bases unmatched to any gene: 7. This CDR3 is built from 15 residues. Germline lookup yields CDR1 SEHNR and CDR2 FQNEAQ (reference sequence).

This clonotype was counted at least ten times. CDR3 amino acids: CASSPTGGVSNQPQHF. The CDR3 region has the DNA TGTGCCAGCAGTCCGACGGGGGGGGTGAGCAATCAGCCCCAGCATTTT. This chain connects TRBV27 to TRBJ1-5, with a weak D call TRBD1 (5 bases). Between the trimmed V and J ends, which lost 5 bases and 1 base, there was a span of 15 bases. The CDR3 consists of 16 residues. Germline values: CDR1 MNHEY, CDR2 SMNVEV (reference sequence).

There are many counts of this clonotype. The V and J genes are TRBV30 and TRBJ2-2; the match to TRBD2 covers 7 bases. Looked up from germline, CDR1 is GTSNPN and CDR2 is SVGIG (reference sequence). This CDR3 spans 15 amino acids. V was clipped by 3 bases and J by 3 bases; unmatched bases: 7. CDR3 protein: CAWSVGGRDTGELFF. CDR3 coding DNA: TGTGCCTGGAGCGTGGGAGGGAGGGACACCGGGGAGCTGTTTTTT.

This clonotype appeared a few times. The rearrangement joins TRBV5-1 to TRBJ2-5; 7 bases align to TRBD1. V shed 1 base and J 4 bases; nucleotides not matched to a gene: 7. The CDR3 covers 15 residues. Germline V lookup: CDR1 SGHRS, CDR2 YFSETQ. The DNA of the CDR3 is TGCGCCAGCAGCTTGTCGTCAGGGGGTAGAGAGACCCAGTACTTC. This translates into CASSLSSGGRETQYF.

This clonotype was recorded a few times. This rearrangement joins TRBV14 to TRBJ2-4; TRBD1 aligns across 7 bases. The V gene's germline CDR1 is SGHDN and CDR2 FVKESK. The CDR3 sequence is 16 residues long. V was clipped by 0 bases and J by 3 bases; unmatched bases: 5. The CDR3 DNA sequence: TGTGCCAGCAGCCAAGATCCAGGGGGAGACAAAAACATTCAGTACTTC. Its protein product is CASSQDPGGDKNIQYF.

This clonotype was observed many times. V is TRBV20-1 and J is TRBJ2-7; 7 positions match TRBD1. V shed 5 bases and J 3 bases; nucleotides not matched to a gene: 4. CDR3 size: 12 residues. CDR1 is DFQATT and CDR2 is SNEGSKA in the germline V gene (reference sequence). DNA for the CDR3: TGCAGTGCTCGAAGGGACAGCTACGAGCAGTACTTC. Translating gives CSARRDSYEQYF.

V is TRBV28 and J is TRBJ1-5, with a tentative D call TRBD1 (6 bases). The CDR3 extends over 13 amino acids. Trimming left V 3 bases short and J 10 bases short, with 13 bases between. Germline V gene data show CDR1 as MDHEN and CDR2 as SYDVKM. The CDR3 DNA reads TGTGCCAGCAGTTTTGGGGGGCTAAGACCCCAGCATTTT. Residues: CASSFGGLRPQHF.

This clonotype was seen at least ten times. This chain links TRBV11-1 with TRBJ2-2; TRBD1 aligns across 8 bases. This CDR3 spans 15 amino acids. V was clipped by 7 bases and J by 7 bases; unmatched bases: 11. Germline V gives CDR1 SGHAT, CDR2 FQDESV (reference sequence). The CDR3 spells CASNHRDRSNGELFF. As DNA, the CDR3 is TGTGCCAGCAACCACCGGGACAGGTCGAACGGGGAGCTGTTTTTT.

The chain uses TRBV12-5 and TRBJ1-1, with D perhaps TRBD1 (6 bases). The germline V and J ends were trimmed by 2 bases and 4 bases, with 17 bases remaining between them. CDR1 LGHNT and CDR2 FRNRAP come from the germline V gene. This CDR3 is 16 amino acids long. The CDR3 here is CASGLPNTGSVTEAFF. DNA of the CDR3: TGTGCTAGTGGTTTGCCAAATACAGGGAGCGTCACTGAAGCTTTCTTT. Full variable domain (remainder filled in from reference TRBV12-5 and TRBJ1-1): DARVTQTPRHKVTEMGQEVTMRCQPILGHNTVFWYRQTMMQGLELLAYFRNRAPLDDSGMPKDRFSAEMPDATLATLKIQPSEPRDSAVYFCASGLPNTGSVTEAFFGQGTRLTVV.

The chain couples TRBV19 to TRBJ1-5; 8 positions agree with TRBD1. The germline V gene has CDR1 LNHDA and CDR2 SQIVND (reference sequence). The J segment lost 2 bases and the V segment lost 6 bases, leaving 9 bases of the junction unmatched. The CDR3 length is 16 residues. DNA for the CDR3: TGTGCCAGTAGGCTTCCTCAGGGGGCAGGCAATCAGCCCCAGCATTTT. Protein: CASRLPQGAGNQPQHF.